The 20 T cell receptor beta chains below come from one sample, sequenced in a study of cytomegalovirus exposure and HLA in healthy donors. The PCR used 60 Vbeta and 13 Jbeta primers. Produced via immunoSEQ multiplex PCR; TCRdb's table is partial and in-frame only. The sample includes about 160,000 clones, around four fifths of them seen just once. The sample consisted of PBMCs. Receptors originate from a girl aged 2-9 years in good health and CMV-seropositive.

This clone was picked up a small number of times. The J gene is TRBJ2-7, the V gene TRBV4-1; 8 positions match TRBD2. Germline V lookup: CDR1 MGHRA, CDR2 YSYEKL. V shed 1 base, J shed 3 bases, and the junction held 5 bases outside the gene matches. This CDR3 has 15 residues. The CDR3 here is CASSQVAGHFYEQYF. CDR3 bases: TGCGCCAGCAGCCAAGTAGCGGGGCATTTCTACGAGCAGTACTTC.

J is TRBJ2-7 and V is TRBV4-1; 10 nucleotides align to TRBD1. The J segment lost 5 bases and the V segment lost 2 bases, leaving 6 bases of the junction unmatched. The CDR3 runs to 15 residues. Germline lookup yields CDR1 MGHRA and CDR2 YSYEKL. The CDR3 is CASSQPRTGGHEQYF. The CDR3 DNA sequence: TGCGCCAGCAGCCAACCGAGGACAGGGGGGCACGAGCAGTACTTC.

V gene TRBV10-3 combines with J gene TRBJ1-1; 8 bases map to TRBD1. The CDR3 extends over 14 amino acids. CDR1 is ENHRY and CDR2 is SYGVKD in the germline V gene. V trimming: 6 bases; J trimming: 5 bases; junction bases outside the gene matches: 8. CDR3 sequence reads: CAIRTTGGETEAFF. Here the CDR3 DNA reads TGTGCCATCAGGACAACAGGGGGGGAGACTGAAGCTTTCTTT.

The rearrangement uses TRBV11-2 and TRBJ2-7; 11 bases map to TRBD2. With V trimmed by 3 bases and J by 3 bases, 7 bases remained unmatched. Per germline, CDR1 SGHAT and CDR2 FQNNGV. The CDR3 has 16 residues. The CDR3 loop reads CASSFVRLAGFYEQYF. CDR3 DNA: TGTGCCAGCAGCTTCGTAAGACTAGCGGGGTTCTACGAGCAGTACTTC.

The chain joins TRBV4-1 to TRBJ2-2; TRBD1 is a possible D gene (6 bases). CDR3 length: 16 amino acids. V was cut by 1 base and J by 3 bases, with 12 bases left in between. Germline V gives CDR1 MGHRA, CDR2 YSYEKL. The CDR3 DNA follows: TGCGCCAGCAGCCAAGGTAACAGGGCTGACACCGGGGAGCTGTTTTTT. Protein sequence: CASSQGNRADTGELFF.

In this sample, this clone turned up once. This chain links TRBV21-1 with TRBJ1-1. TRBV21-1 corresponds to a pseudogene. The CDR3 consists of 11 residues. The chain's CDR3 is CARISNTEAFF. In DNA, the CDR3 is TGTGCCAGAATATCGAACACTGAAGCTTTCTTT.

As for this clone: Other DNA variants within this sample encode the same CDR3. The chain has TRBV30 and TRBJ1-5; no clear D. CDR3 length: 13 amino acids. Germline V gives CDR1 GTSNPN, CDR2 SVGIG (reference sequence). V shed 0 bases and J shed 1 base, with 4 bases lying between them. The CDR3 DNA reads TGTGCCTGGAGTGTATCGAGCAATCAGCCCCAGCATTTT. Amino acids: CAWSVSSNQPQHF.

The gene calls are TRBV5-4 and TRBJ1-2; tentatively, D is TRBD1 (5 bases). From germline, CDR1 is SGHNT and CDR2 YYREEE (reference sequence). The CDR3 covers 13 residues. The ends were cut back, 0 bases at V and 6 bases at J, with 9 bases in the middle. The CDR3 DNA is TGTGCCAGCAGCTTGGCCCCAGGGAATGGCTACACCTTC. It yields the protein CASSLAPGNGYTF.

In regard to this clone: Other DNA variants within this sample encode the same CDR3. The chain carries TRBV28 and TRBJ1-2; D is ambiguous. Germline V gene lookup returns CDR1 MDHEN and CDR2 SYDVKM. With 3 bases removed from V and 5 bases from J, the gap between germline ends came to 7 bases. The CDR3 is 12 residues long. The CDR3 DNA follows: TGTGCCAGCAGTTTGGGCCCTTATGGCTACACCTTC. Translation gives CASSLGPYGYTF.

The genes are TRBV2 and TRBJ2-2; no clear D. CDR1 and CDR2 (germline): SNHLY, FYNNEI. V shed 8 bases and J shed 2 bases, with 15 bases lying between them. The CDR3 covers 15 residues. CDR3 sequence: CASQKSAENTGELFF. The DNA for the CDR3 is TGTGCCAGCCAAAAGTCGGCGGAAAACACCGGGGAGCTGTTTTTT.

The chain couples TRBV9 to TRBJ1-1; 12 bases line up with TRBD1. V lost 2 bases and J lost 1; bases outside the gene matches: 6. The germline V gene has CDR1 SGDLS and CDR2 YYNGEE. The CDR3 extends over 17 amino acids. CDR3 nucleotide sequence: TGTGCCAGCAGCGTCCGGGACAGGGGGCGAAGGAACACTGAAGCTTTCTTT. The encoded protein is CASSVRDRGRRNTEAFF.

The J gene is TRBJ2-3, the V gene TRBV7-6; D remains ambiguous. This CDR3 is built from 12 residues. The V gene lost 3 bases and the J gene lost 1 base, with 2 bases spanning the gap. Germline V gene data show CDR1 as SGHVS and CDR2 as FNYEAQ. CDR3 nucleotides: TGTGCCAGCAGCTTCGGCACAGATACGCAGTATTTT. Its translation: CASSFGTDTQYF. Full variable domain (rest looked up from reference TRBV7-6 and TRBJ2-3): GAGVSQSPRYKVTKRGQDVALRCDPISGHVSLYWYRQALGQGPEFLTYFNYEAQQDKSGLPNDRFSAERPEGSISTLTIQRTEQRDSAMYRCASSFGTDTQYFGPGTRLTVL.

The chain has TRBV6-6 and TRBJ2-3; 15 nucleotides line up with TRBD2. This CDR3 comprises 13 residues. The germline CDR1 and CDR2 sequences are MNHNY and SVGAGI (reference sequence). CDR3 sequence reads: CQRGLAGGSTQYF. DNA for the CDR3: TGTCAACGCGGACTAGCGGGAGGGAGTACGCAGTATTTT.

The J gene is TRBJ2-1, the V gene TRBV5-4; 13 bases fit TRBD2. The CDR3 sequence is 16 residues long. With 3 bases clipped from V and 5 bases from J, the junction kept 5 bases outside the gene matches. Germline CDR1 reads SGHNT; CDR2 reads YYREEE (reference sequence). CDR3 coding DNA: TGTGCCAGCAGCTCCGTGACTAGCGGGAGGAACAATGAGCAGTTCTTC. Protein: CASSSVTSGRNNEQFF.

The chain uses TRBV19 and TRBJ2-3; 7 nucleotides match TRBD2. Losses at the gene ends were 6 bases for V and 3 bases for J; bases not matched to a gene: 3. Per the germline V gene, CDR1 is LNHDA and CDR2 is SQIVND (reference sequence). This CDR3 contains 13 residues. CDR3 bases: TGTGCCAGTAGAGCTAGCGGAACAGATACGCAGTATTTT. Its protein is CASRASGTDTQYF.

This clone appeared a single time. The chain carries TRBV15 and TRBJ1-3; D perhaps matches TRBD1 (6 bases). With 0 bases removed from V and 4 bases from J, the gap between germline ends came to 10 bases. Germline V lookup: CDR1 LNHNV, CDR2 YYDKDF (reference sequence). The CDR3 is made up of 15 amino acids. The CDR3 DNA reads as TGTGCCACCAGCAGAGATGGGGGCCGGGGAAACACCATATATTTT. This gives the protein CATSRDGGRGNTIYF.

The genes are TRBV9 and TRBJ2-5; perhaps TRBD2 as D (6 bases). The CDR3 is 14 amino acids. Trimming took off 4 bases at V and 5 bases at J, with 15 bases between the two ends. Germline V CDR1 and CDR2: SGDLS, YYNGEE. In DNA, the CDR3 is TGTGCCAGCAGCCCCTCGGGAGCGACGGAGACCCAGTACTTC. Its protein product is CASSPSGATETQYF.

The chain joins TRBV4-1 to TRBJ1-3; no definite D call. Germline V lookup: CDR1 MGHRA, CDR2 YSYEKL. The CDR3 is 18 residues long. Deletions cut 0 bases from V and 3 bases from J, with 18 bases between. This chain's CDR3 is CASSQDKVRGMFGNTIYF. DNA of the CDR3: TGCGCCAGCAGCCAAGATAAAGTCCGGGGAATGTTTGGAAACACCATATATTTT.

The chain links TRBV6-5 to TRBJ2-1, with 11 nucleotides matching TRBD2. J gave up 2 bases and V 8 bases, and 5 bases lay outside the gene matches. CDR1 and CDR2 from the germline V gene are MNHEY and SVGAGI. CDR3 length: 15 amino acids. The CDR3 here is CASRSGLAAYNEQFF. The CDR3 DNA follows: TGTGCCAGCCGTTCGGGACTAGCGGCCTACAATGAGCAGTTCTTC.

The genes are TRBV28 and TRBJ2-7, with unresolved D. CDR1 and CDR2 (germline): MDHEN, SYDVKM. With 5 bases removed from V and 3 bases from J, the gap between germline ends came to 11 bases. The length of the CDR3 is 13 residues. The CDR3: CASSPRRSYEQYF. The DNA for the CDR3 is TGTGCCAGCAGTCCCCGACGGAGCTACGAGCAGTACTTC.